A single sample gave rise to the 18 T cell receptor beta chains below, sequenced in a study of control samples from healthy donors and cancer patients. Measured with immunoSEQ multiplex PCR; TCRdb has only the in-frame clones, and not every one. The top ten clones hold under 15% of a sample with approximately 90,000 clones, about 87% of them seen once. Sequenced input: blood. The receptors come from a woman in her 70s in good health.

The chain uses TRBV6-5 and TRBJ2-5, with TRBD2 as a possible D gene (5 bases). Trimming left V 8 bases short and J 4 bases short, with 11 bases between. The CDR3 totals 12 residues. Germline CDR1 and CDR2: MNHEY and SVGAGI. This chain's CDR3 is CASDRGGETQYF. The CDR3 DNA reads TGTGCCAGCGACCGGGGTGGAGAGACCCAGTACTTC.

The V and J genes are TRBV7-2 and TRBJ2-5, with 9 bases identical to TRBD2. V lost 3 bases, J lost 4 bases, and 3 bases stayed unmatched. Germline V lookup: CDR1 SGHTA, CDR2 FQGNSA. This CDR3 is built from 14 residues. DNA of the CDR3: TGTGCCAGCAGCTTGACTAGCGGCCTAGAGACCCAGTACTTC. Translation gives CASSLTSGLETQYF.

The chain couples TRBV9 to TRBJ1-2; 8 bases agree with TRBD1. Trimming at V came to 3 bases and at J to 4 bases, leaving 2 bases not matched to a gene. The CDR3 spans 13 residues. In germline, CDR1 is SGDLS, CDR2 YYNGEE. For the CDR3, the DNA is TGTGCCAGCAGCGGACAGGGGTCCTATGGCTACACCTTC. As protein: CASSGQGSYGYTF.

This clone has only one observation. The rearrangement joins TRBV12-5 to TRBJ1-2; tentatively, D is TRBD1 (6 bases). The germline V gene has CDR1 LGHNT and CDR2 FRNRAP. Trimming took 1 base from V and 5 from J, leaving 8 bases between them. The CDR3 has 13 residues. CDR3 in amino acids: CASGLGQVYGYTF. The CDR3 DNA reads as TGTGCTAGTGGTTTGGGACAGGTATATGGCTACACCTTC.

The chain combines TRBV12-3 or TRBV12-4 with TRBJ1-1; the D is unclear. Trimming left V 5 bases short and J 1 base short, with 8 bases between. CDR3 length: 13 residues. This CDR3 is CASSITKNTEAFF. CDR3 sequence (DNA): TGTGCCAGCAGTATTACAAAGAACACTGAAGCTTTCTTT.

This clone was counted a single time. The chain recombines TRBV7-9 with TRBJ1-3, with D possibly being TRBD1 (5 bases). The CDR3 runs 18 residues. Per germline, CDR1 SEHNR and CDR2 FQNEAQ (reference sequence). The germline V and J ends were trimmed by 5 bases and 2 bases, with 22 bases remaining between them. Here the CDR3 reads CASSTDPSTGLPGNTIYF. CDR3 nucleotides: TGTGCCAGCAGCACCGACCCTTCTACAGGTCTCCCTGGAAACACCATATATTTT.

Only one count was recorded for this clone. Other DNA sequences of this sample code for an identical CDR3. The CDR3 DNA reads TGTGCCAGCAGTGAAGGCAGGGTCGGGGCCAACGTCCTGACTTTC. Protein: CASSEGRVGANVLTF. The chain carries TRBV2 and TRBJ2-6, with TRBD1 as a possible D gene (5 bases). CDR3 length: 15 amino acids. The germline gives CDR1 SNHLY, CDR2 FYNNEI. Trimming shortened V by 1 base and J by 4 bases, and 8 bases separated the two germline ends.

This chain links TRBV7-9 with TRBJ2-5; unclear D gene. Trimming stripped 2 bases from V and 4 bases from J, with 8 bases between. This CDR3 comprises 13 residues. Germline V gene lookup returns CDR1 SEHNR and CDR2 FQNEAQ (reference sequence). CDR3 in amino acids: CASSLRAPETQYF. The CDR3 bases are TGTGCCAGCAGCTTAAGGGCCCCAGAGACCCAGTACTTC.

Here the CDR3 DNA reads TGTGCCAGCAGTTTTCAGCCCCATGAAAAACTGTTTTTT. Protein: CASSFQPHEKLFF. The V call is TRBV28, the J call TRBJ1-4; D is unclear. V lost 3 bases to trimming and J lost 6 bases, with 8 bases between them. Germline CDR1 is MDHEN and CDR2 is SYDVKM. This CDR3 has 13 amino acids.

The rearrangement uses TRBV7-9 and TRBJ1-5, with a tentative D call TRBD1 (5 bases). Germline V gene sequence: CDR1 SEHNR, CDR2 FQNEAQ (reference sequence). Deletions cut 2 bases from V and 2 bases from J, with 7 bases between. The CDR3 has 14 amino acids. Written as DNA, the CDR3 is TGTGCCAGCAGCTTAACGGGGGGCAATCAGCCCCAGCATTTT. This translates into CASSLTGGNQPQHF.

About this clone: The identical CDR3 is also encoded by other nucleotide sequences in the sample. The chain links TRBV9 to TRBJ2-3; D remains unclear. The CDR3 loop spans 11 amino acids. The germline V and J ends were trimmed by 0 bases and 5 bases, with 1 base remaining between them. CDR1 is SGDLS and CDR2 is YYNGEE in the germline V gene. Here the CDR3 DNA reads TGTGCCAGCAGCGTAGGAGATACGCAGTATTTT. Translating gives CASSVGDTQYF.

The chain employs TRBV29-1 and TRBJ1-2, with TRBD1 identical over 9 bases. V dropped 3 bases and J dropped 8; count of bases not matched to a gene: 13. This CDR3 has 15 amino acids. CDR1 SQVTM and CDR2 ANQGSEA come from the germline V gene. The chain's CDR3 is CSVDASGTGSGGYTF. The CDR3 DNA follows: TGCAGCGTTGATGCCTCCGGGACAGGGTCCGGGGGCTACACCTTC.

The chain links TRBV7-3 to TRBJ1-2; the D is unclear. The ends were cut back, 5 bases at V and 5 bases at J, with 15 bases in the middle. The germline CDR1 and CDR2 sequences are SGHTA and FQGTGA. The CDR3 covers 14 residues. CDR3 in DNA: TGTGCCAGCAGCGCCGACTCCATGGGTTATGGCTACACCTTC. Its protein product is CASSADSMGYGYTF.

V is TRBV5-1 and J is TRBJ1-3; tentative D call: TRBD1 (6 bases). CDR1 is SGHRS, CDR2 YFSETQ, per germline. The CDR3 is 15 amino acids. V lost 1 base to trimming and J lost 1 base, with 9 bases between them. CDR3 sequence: CASSLRGSSGNTIYF. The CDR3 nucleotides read TGCGCCAGCAGCTTGAGGGGGAGTTCTGGAAACACCATATATTTT.

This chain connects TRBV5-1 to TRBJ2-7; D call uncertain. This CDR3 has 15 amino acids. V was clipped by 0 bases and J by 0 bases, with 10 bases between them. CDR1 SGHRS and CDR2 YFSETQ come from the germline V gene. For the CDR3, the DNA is TGCGCCAGCAGCTTGGGGAGCCTGGCCTCCTACGAGCAGTACTTC. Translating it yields CASSLGSLASYEQYF.

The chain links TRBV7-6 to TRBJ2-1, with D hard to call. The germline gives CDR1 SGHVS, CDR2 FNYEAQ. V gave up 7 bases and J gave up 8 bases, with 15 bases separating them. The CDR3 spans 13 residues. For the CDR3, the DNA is TGTGCCAGCACGACCCCAGGCGTCGATGAGCAGTTCTTC. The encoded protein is CASTTPGVDEQFF.

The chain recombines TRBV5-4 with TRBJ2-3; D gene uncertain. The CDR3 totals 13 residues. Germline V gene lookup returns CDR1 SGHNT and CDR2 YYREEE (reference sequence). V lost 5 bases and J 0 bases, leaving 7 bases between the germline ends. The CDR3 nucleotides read TGTGCCAGCAGTCGCGATAGCACAGATACGCAGTATTTT. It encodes CASSRDSTDTQYF.

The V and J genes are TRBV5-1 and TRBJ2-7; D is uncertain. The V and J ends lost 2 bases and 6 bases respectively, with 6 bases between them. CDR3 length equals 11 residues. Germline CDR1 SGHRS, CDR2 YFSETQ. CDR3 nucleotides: TGCGCCAGCAGCTTAAATTTCGAGCAGTACTTC. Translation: CASSLNFEQYF.